This T cell receptor (beta chain) appears in the sequencing data of a study of T cells in tuberculosis. The CDR3 extends over 15 amino acids. The germline V gene encodes CDR1 MNHEY and CDR2 SVGAGI. Trimming removed 5 bases from V and 4 bases from J; junction bases left unmatched: 9. Points on this clone: Its antigen remains unknown.

Sequencing used immunoSEQ multiplex PCR; TCRdb keeps in-frame clones, though not all of them. This sample has about 23,000 clones, with about 97% found just once. Whole-study results and caveats: Active tuberculosis alpha repertoires lay closer to GMM-specific TCRs than controls'. A GMM-specific repertoire classifier reached roughly 87% accuracy, AUROC 0.90. Samples were chosen by availability of cryopreserved specimens.

The sequence came from a donor aged 10-29 years with latent tuberculosis or without tuberculosis infection. V gene TRBV6-5 combines with J gene TRBJ1-1, with 8 bases matching TRBD1. Sequenced: PBMCs. In DNA form, the CDR3 reads TGTGCCAGCAGTACCGGACAGGGTTACAGCACTGAAGCTTTCTTT. This sequence encodes CASSTGQGYSTEAFF.